The clone carrying this T cell receptor (beta chain) was seen ten or more times. Its matching antigen is unknown. The entry originates in a study of CD8+CD57+ T cells in acquired aplastic anemia. General study points: Controls and patients did not differ significantly in CD8+ Simpson's diversity. The same twenty-nine CD8+ CDR3 sequences occurred in patients and in controls.

Patients selected for sequencing had displayed CD8+CD57+ cell expansion by flow cytometry. Patients, without exception, had severe acquired aplastic anemia. The study profiled TCR beta VDJ and CDR3 using genomic DNA as template. TCRdb passed the reads through MiXCR, listing each CDR3 protein once. Altogether about 180,000 distinct CDR3 sequences are present, less than 60% being singletons, with the ten largest covering roughly 1.1%. This CDR3 region has 17 residues. Trimming took 1 base from V and 4 from J; bases not matched to a gene: 5. CDR1 SGHNT and CDR2 YYREEE come from the germline V gene (reference sequence).

The chain uses TRBV5-4 and TRBJ2-2, with 12 bases fitting TRBD2. The receptor's source is a human donor with aplastic anemia. Sequencing was performed on sorted CD4+, CD8+, or CD8+CD57+ T cells (not recorded which) from PBMCs. CDR3 loop: CASSLLAGGPGTGELFF. The CDR3 DNA follows: TGTGCCAGCAGCTTGCTAGCGGGGGGGCCTGGCACCGGGGAGCTGTTTTTT.